In its sample, the clone carrying this T cell receptor (beta chain) was seen once. The data derive from a study of cytomegalovirus exposure and HLA in healthy donors. 13 Jbeta primers and 60 Vbeta primers were used for the PCR. Assay used: immunoSEQ multiplex PCR; TCRdb lists only in-frame clones, some missing. In the table there are around 130,000 clones, around 85% of which are singletons. Per the germline V gene, CDR1 is SGHRS and CDR2 is YFSETQ. The CDR3 consists of 15 residues. With 4 bases removed from V and 3 bases from J, the gap between germline ends came to 16 bases. The clonotype originates from a woman aged 25-40 years in good health and CMV-seropositive. The chain employs TRBV5-1 and TRBJ1-1, with D possibly TRBD1 on 5 matching bases. The sequencing sample was made of PBMCs. The CDR3: CASSPLAGGDTEAFF. CDR3 in DNA: TGCGCCAGCAGCCCCCTGGCGGGAGGGGACACTGAAGCTTTCTTT.